The next 24 T cell receptor beta chains were all read from a single sample in a study of OX40 agonist ivuxolimab in advanced cancers. Repertoires were generated with immunoSEQ multiplex PCR, while TCRdb's copy carries only in-frame clones and drops some. The sample holds around 62,000 clones, 75% to 85% seen once. This material consisted of CD4+ or CD8+ T cells sorted from blood, taken in a trial of the OX40 agonist ivuxolimab. These receptor sequences come from an adult with an advanced solid tumor such as melanoma, head and neck, liver or kidney cancer.

This clone was detected only a few times. The CDR3 loop reads CASSQEVGNTGELFF. The CDR3 DNA sequence: TGTGCCAGCAGCCAAGAGGTGGGAAACACCGGGGAGCTGTTTTTT. The genes are TRBV4-2 and TRBJ2-2; D gene ambiguous. The germline gives CDR1 LGHNA, CDR2 YNFKEQ. This CDR3 is 15 amino acids long. Deletions cut 0 bases from V and 2 bases from J, with 7 bases between.

The V gene is TRBV9, the J gene TRBJ1-4; D gene uncertain. CDR3 length: 16 amino acids. Between the trimmed V and J ends, which lost 2 bases and 0 bases, there was a span of 11 bases. CDR1 is SGDLS and CDR2 is YYNGEE in the germline V gene. CDR3 sequence (DNA): TGTGCCAGCAGCGTGGGCATTAGTACAACTAATGAAAAACTGTTTTTT. This gives the protein CASSVGISTTNEKLFF.

The chain joins TRBV28 to TRBJ2-1, with D tentatively TRBD1 (6 bases). V was trimmed by 10 bases and J by 1 base, leaving 11 bases between them. The germline gives CDR1 MDHEN, CDR2 SYDVKM. This CDR3 spans 13 amino acids. The CDR3 nucleotides are TGTGCCATACAGGGCGGGTCCTACAATGAGCAGTTCTTC. Protein product: CAIQGGSYNEQFF. Drawing the rest from reference TRBV28 and TRBJ2-1, the complete variable domain is DVKVTQSSRYLVKRTGEKVFLECVQDMDHENMFWYRQDPGLGLRLIYFSYDVKMKEKGDIPEGYSVSREKKERFSLILESASTNQTSMYLCAIQGGSYNEQFFGPGTRLTVL.

This chain connects TRBV28 to TRBJ2-5; 7 bases agree with TRBD1. CDR3 size: 15 residues. From germline, CDR1 is MDHEN and CDR2 SYDVKM. The ends lost 6 bases at V and 1 base at J; junction bases unmatched: 8. The CDR3 nucleotides read TGTGCCAGCAGCCGTCTGGACAGGACCCAAGAGACCCAGTACTTC. Translation: CASSRLDRTQETQYF.

This chain connects TRBV6-6 to TRBJ1-1, with D possibly matching TRBD1 (5 bases). V was shortened by 5 bases and J by 1 base, with 11 bases between the two germline ends. This CDR3 region has 14 residues. The germline V gene encodes CDR1 MNHNY and CDR2 SVGAGI (reference sequence). The CDR3: CASSLGLQNTEAFF. The CDR3 DNA is TGTGCCAGCAGTCTGGGACTGCAGAACACTGAAGCTTTCTTT.

The chain is built from TRBV6-1 and TRBJ2-7; perhaps TRBD1 as D (6 bases). This CDR3 contains 13 residues. CDR1 and CDR2 (germline): MNHNS, SASEGT. Trimming removed 7 bases from V and 0 bases from J, with 10 bases in between. The CDR3 region has the DNA TGTGCCAGCACCCTGACAGGCTCCTACGAGCAGTACTTC. Amino acids: CASTLTGSYEQYF.

A single count supports this clone. The chain joins TRBV10-2 to TRBJ1-2, with TRBD1 identical over 7 bases. The V segment lost 6 bases and the J segment 10 bases; nucleotides outside the gene matches: 5. The germline V gene has CDR1 WSHSY and CDR2 SAAADI. The CDR3 contains 11 residues. The CDR3 loop is CASRQGVVYTF. DNA of the CDR3: TGCGCCAGCAGGCAGGGGGTAGTCTACACCTTC.

This chain links TRBV2 with TRBJ2-3; 11 bases fit TRBD2. From germline, CDR1 is SNHLY and CDR2 FYNNEI. Germline trimming cut 6 bases from V and 5 bases from J; bases unmatched to any gene: 7. The CDR3 contains 15 residues. CDR3 protein: CASRRLAGTKDTQYF. CDR3 sequence (DNA): TGTGCCAGCAGGCGACTAGCGGGGACGAAAGATACGCAGTATTTT. The full variable domain, with the rest looked up from reference TRBV2 and TRBJ2-3, is EPEVTQTPSHQVTQMGQEVILRCVPISNHLYFYWYRQILGQKVEFLVSFYNNEISEKSEIFDDQFSVERPDGSNFTLKIRSTKLEDSAMYFCASRRLAGTKDTQYFGPGTRLTVL.

This chain links TRBV18 with TRBJ1-2; no clear D gene. Germline CDR1 is KGHSH and CDR2 is LQKENI. V was trimmed by 2 bases and J by 0 bases, leaving 7 bases between them. The CDR3 runs to 14 residues. For the CDR3, the DNA is TGTGCCAGCTCACCAGCCGTAACTAACTATGGCTACACCTTC. Translated: CASSPAVTNYGYTF.

V usage is TRBV7-8 and J usage is TRBJ1-1; D not certain. The CDR3 has 10 residues. Looked up from germline, CDR1 is SGHVS and CDR2 is FQNEAQ. Trimming removed 3 bases from V and 5 bases from J, with 1 base in between. The CDR3 nucleotides are TGTGCCAGCAGCTTGACTGAAGCTTTCTTT. Amino acid sequence: CASSLTEAFF. Full variable domain (remainder filled in from reference TRBV7-8 and TRBJ1-1): GAGVSQSPRYKVAKRGQDVALRCDPISGHVSLFWYQQALGQGPEFLTYFQNEAQLDKSGLPSDRFFAERPEGSVSTLKIQRTQQEDSAVYLCASSLTEAFFGQGTRLTVV.

The chain uses TRBV7-8 and TRBJ2-7; the D call may be TRBD1 or TRBD2 (5 bases each). Germline V gene data show CDR1 as SGHVS and CDR2 as FQNEAQ. V lost 1 base and J lost 0, with 19 bases in between. This CDR3 is built from 18 residues. This CDR3 is CASSLVLGTSFSSYEQYF. CDR3 DNA sequence: TGTGCCAGCAGCTTAGTATTGGGGACCTCCTTCAGCTCCTACGAGCAGTACTTC.

This chain uses TRBV19 with TRBJ1-1; 8 bases map to TRBD1. CDR1 LNHDA and CDR2 SQIVND come from the germline V gene (reference sequence). V shed 7 bases, J shed 1 base, and the junction held 5 bases outside the gene matches. The CDR3 consists of 14 residues. CDR3 sequence: CASTPDRGNTEAFF. For the CDR3, the DNA is TGTGCCAGTACTCCTGACAGGGGGAACACTGAAGCTTTCTTT.

The rearrangement uses TRBV5-4 and TRBJ2-4, with 12 bases that match TRBD1. J was trimmed by 3 bases and V by 3 bases; bases with no gene match: 4. Germline V gene lookup returns CDR1 SGHNT and CDR2 YYREEE (reference sequence). The CDR3 totals 16 residues. The CDR3 sequence: CASSSRDRGHKNIQYF. DNA for the CDR3: TGTGCCAGCAGCTCCCGGGACAGGGGGCACAAAAACATTCAGTACTTC.

V is TRBV7-2 and J is TRBJ2-6; possibly TRBD1 or TRBD2 for D (5 bases each). The germline V and J ends were trimmed by 5 bases and 2 bases, with 13 bases remaining between them. The CDR3 loop spans 16 amino acids. Germline CDR1 reads SGHTA; CDR2 reads FQGNSA. CDR3 DNA sequence: TGTGCCAGCAGCCCTACTGGGGGAACTGGGGCCAACGTCCTGACTTTC. This encodes CASSPTGGTGANVLTF.

The V gene is TRBV27, the J gene TRBJ2-2; weak D call: TRBD1 (5 bases). This CDR3 contains 15 residues. CDR1 is MNHEY and CDR2 is SMNVEV in the germline V gene (reference sequence). The V end was cut by 6 bases, the J end by 8 bases, with 19 bases between. DNA for the CDR3: TGTGCCAGCAGGCCCTTGGATAGACAGCCTGGGGAGCTGTTTTTT. Encoded protein: CASRPLDRQPGELFF.

J is TRBJ2-7 and V is TRBV5-1; D possibly corresponds to TRBD2 (5 bases). The V gene's germline CDR1 is SGHRS and CDR2 YFSETQ. The CDR3 has 16 residues. V gave up 4 bases and J gave up 4 bases, with 21 bases separating them. In nucleotides, the CDR3 is TGCGCCAGCAGCCCAGCCGGGTCCCCCGGGATTTACGAGCAGTACTTC. Translated: CASSPAGSPGIYEQYF.

The CDR3 is CSVVLAGGRTDTQYF. The CDR3, as DNA: TGCAGCGTTGTTTTAGCGGGGGGGCGCACAGATACGCAGTATTTT. The J gene is TRBJ2-3, the V gene TRBV29-1; 11 nucleotides match TRBD2. Germline CDR1 reads SQVTM; CDR2 reads ANQGSEA. The CDR3 sequence is 15 residues long. Trimming took 4 bases from V and 1 from J; bases not matched to a gene: 4.

This clone was recorded only once. The chain carries TRBV5-1 and TRBJ2-7; D gene ambiguous. This CDR3 has 15 amino acids. Germline CDR1 is SGHRS and CDR2 is YFSETQ. Trimming left V 5 bases short and J 2 bases short, with 17 bases between. CDR3: CASSPGTAQTYEQYF. The CDR3 DNA follows: TGCGCCAGCAGTCCGGGCACGGCCCAAACCTACGAGCAGTACTTC.

The chain recombines TRBV5-4 with TRBJ2-7, with D perhaps TRBD1 (5 bases). V lost 1 base, J lost 1 base, and 9 bases lay in between. The CDR3 sequence is 14 residues long. CDR1 and CDR2 from the germline V gene are SGHNT and YYREEE (reference sequence). The CDR3 DNA reads as TGTGCCAGCAGCTTGCAGGGAAATTCCTACGAGCAGTACTTC. Translated, it gives CASSLQGNSYEQYF.

The chain joins TRBV11-2 to TRBJ1-3, with D maybe TRBD1 (6 bases). CDR1 SGHAT and CDR2 FQNNGV come from the germline V gene. CDR3 length equals 15 residues. Trimming shortened V by 4 bases and J by 0 bases, and 10 bases separated the two germline ends. Here the CDR3 DNA reads TGTGCCAGCAGCTCTAGGACAGTCTCTGGAAACACCATATATTTT. Translation gives CASSSRTVSGNTIYF.

The rearrangement links TRBV9 to TRBJ1-2; D is ambiguous. This CDR3 is 12 amino acids long. Germline assignment: CDR1 SGDLS and CDR2 YYNGEE. Trimming shortened V by 6 bases and J by 2 bases, and 8 bases separated the two germline ends. CDR3 amino acids: CASNDGNYGYTF. The CDR3 DNA follows: TGTGCCAGCAATGACGGGAACTATGGCTACACCTTC.

This clone appeared a few times. The rearrangement uses TRBV19 and TRBJ1-1, with D perhaps matching TRBD1 (5 bases). The V gene lost 9 bases and the J gene lost 6 bases, with 17 bases spanning the gap. Germline assignment: CDR1 LNHDA and CDR2 SQIVND (reference sequence). The CDR3 is 13 residues long. The CDR3 here is CASTTSGRPEAFF. The CDR3 region has the DNA TGTGCCAGCACTACTTCAGGGAGACCTGAAGCTTTCTTT. Drawing the rest from reference TRBV19 and TRBJ1-1, the complete variable domain is DGGITQSPKYLFRKEGQNVTLSCEQNLNHDAMYWYRQDPGQGLRLIYYSQIVNDFQKGDIAEGYSVSREKKESFPLTVTSAQKNPTAFYLCASTTSGRPEAFFGQGTRLTVV.

This clone was counted once. The J gene is TRBJ1-1, the V gene TRBV19, with no clear D. Trimming removed 0 bases from V and 9 bases from J, with 8 bases in between. Germline V gives CDR1 LNHDA, CDR2 SQIVND (reference sequence). The CDR3 spans 12 residues. CDR3 sequence: CASSIDQGKAFF. CDR3 in DNA: TGTGCCAGTAGTATAGATCAAGGGAAAGCTTTCTTT.

The V call is TRBV28, the J call TRBJ1-5, with TRBD1 as a possible D gene (5 bases). This CDR3 is 17 amino acids long. Germline V gives CDR1 MDHEN, CDR2 SYDVKM. V gave up 2 bases and J gave up 3 bases, with 17 bases separating them. The CDR3 here is CASSLGPYRQNNQPQHF. The CDR3 DNA is TGTGCCAGCAGTTTAGGCCCCTACCGACAGAACAATCAGCCCCAGCATTTT. Using reference TRBV28 and TRBJ1-5 for the parts outside the CDR3, the full variable domain is DVKVTQSSRYLVKRTGEKVFLECVQDMDHENMFWYRQDPGLGLRLIYFSYDVKMKEKGDIPEGYSVSREKKERFSLILESASTNQTSMYLCASSLGPYRQNNQPQHFGDGTRLSIL.